The T cell receptor (beta chain) under discussion was sequenced for a study of T cell responses to AZD1222 COVID-19 vaccine. General study results and limits: White British people made up most donors, females outnumbered males, and clonal diversity was possibly underestimated.

Assay used: immunoSEQ multiplex PCR; TCRdb lists only in-frame clones, some missing. In the table there are about 110,000 clones, 70% to 90% of which are singletons. A remark on this clone: The antigen is undetermined.

This receptor was obtained from an adult who received the AZD1222 COVID-19 vaccine. The sequencing used peripheral blood, collected 28 days after the second AZD1222 dose.

This chain's CDR3 is CASTASSYNSPLHF. CDR3 DNA sequence: TGCGCCAGCACCGCCAGCTCCTATAATTCACCCCTCCACTTT. V and J are TRBV23-1 and TRBJ1-6; D gene uncertain. TRBV23-1 is an ORF; its function is uncertain. The CDR3 totals 14 residues. The V gene lost 7 bases and the J gene lost 0 bases, with 7 bases spanning the gap.